Below, 28 T cell receptor beta chains from the same sample are listed, as sequenced in a study of cytomegalovirus exposure and HLA in healthy donors. Primers included in the PCR were 60 Vbeta and 13 Jbeta primers. Sequenced by immunoSEQ multiplex PCR; TCRdb stores in-frame clones only, minus some. The data contain about 140,000 clones, around 80% of them singletons. Source material: PBMCs. The source of these receptors is a man aged 40-49 years in good health and CMV-seropositive.

V usage is TRBV5-4 and J usage is TRBJ2-7; 7 bases are a match to TRBD2. CDR1 and CDR2 from the germline V gene are SGHNT and YYREEE (reference sequence). V lost 2 bases and J lost 4; bases outside the gene matches: 9. The CDR3 covers 15 residues. CDR3 sequence: CASSLGTGGRYEQYF. The DNA for the CDR3 is TGTGCCAGCAGCTTAGGTACGGGAGGAAGGTACGAGCAGTACTTC. The whole variable domain, filled in from reference TRBV5-4 and TRBJ2-7, reads ETGVTQSPTHLIKTRGQQVTLRCSSQSGHNTVSWYQQALGQGPQFIFQYYREEENGRGNFPPRFSGLQFPNYSSELNVNALELDDSALYLCASSLGTGGRYEQYFGPGTRLTVT.

The rearrangement joins TRBV7-2 to TRBJ2-5; 12 bases align to TRBD1. Trimming took 5 bases from V and 4 from J; bases not matched to a gene: 5. CDR1 and CDR2 from the germline V gene are SGHTA and FQGNSA. CDR3 size: 15 residues. CDR3 region: CASSPGTGGGETQYF. For the CDR3, the DNA is TGTGCCAGCAGCCCCGGGACAGGGGGCGGAGAGACCCAGTACTTC.

The chain couples TRBV7-8 to TRBJ1-5; 7 bases line up with TRBD1. CDR1 is SGHVS and CDR2 is FQNEAQ in the germline V gene. The CDR3 loop spans 17 amino acids. V lost 5 bases to trimming and J lost 5 bases; unmatched junction nucleotides: 15. The CDR3 is CASSPYGQESTHQPQHF. Written as DNA, the CDR3 is TGTGCCAGCAGCCCGTACGGACAGGAGTCAACCCATCAGCCCCAGCATTTT.

CDR3 protein: CASSDIAGRGAQYF. In DNA, the CDR3 is TGTGCCAGCAGTGATATAGCGGGGCGCGGGGCCCAGTACTTC. The V and J genes are TRBV2 and TRBJ2-5; TRBD2 agrees at 8 bases. This CDR3 region has 14 residues. The germline gives CDR1 SNHLY, CDR2 FYNNEI. Germline trimming cut 3 bases from V and 9 bases from J; bases unmatched to any gene: 9. The entire variable domain, with the rest obtained from reference TRBV2 and TRBJ2-5, is as follows: EPEVTQTPSHQVTQMGQEVILRCVPISNHLYFYWYRQILGQKVEFLVSFYNNEISEKSEIFDDQFSVERPDGSNFTLKIRSTKLEDSAMYFCASSDIAGRGAQYFGPGTRLLVL.

This chain connects TRBV5-6 to TRBJ2-7; D is possibly TRBD1 (7 bases). V was trimmed by 4 bases and J by 2 bases, leaving 10 bases between them. Germline V gives CDR1 SGHDT, CDR2 YYEEEE. The CDR3 has 13 residues. The CDR3 spells CASSPGGPYEQYF. For the CDR3, the DNA is TGTGCCAGCAGCCCAGGGGGGCCCTACGAGCAGTACTTC.

On this clone: Germline is not matched at one junction end, which may reflect a read error. This specimen includes other DNA sequences encoding the same CDR3. The chain recombines TRBV7-2 with TRBJ1-6, with D possibly TRBD1 on 6 matching bases. This CDR3 contains 13 residues. From germline, CDR1 is SGHTA and CDR2 FQGNSA. The CDR3 is CASATGLNSPLHF. As DNA, the CDR3 is TGTGCCAGCGCAACAGGGCTGAATTCCCCCCTCCACTTT. Based on the CDR3 plus reference TRBV7-2 and TRBJ1-6, the full variable domain is GAGVSQSPSNKVTEKGKDVELRCDPISGHTALYWYRQSLGQGLEFLIYFQGNSAPDKSGLPSDRFSAERTGGSVSTLTIQRTQQEDSAVYLCASATGLNSPLHFGNGTRLTVT.

This chain connects TRBV7-8 to TRBJ2-6, with no clear D. The CDR3 spans 11 residues. CDR1 SGHVS and CDR2 FQNEAQ come from the germline V gene. The V end lost 11 bases, the J end lost 4 bases, and 6 bases lay between the germline ends. CDR3 sequence: CALGGANVLTF. Written as DNA, the CDR3 is TGTGCCCTCGGGGGGGCCAACGTCCTGACTTTC.

This clone was found once. This sequence joins TRBV7-8 and TRBJ2-7; 8 bases align to TRBD1. Trimming removed 7 bases from V and 0 bases from J; junction bases left unmatched: 8. Looked up from germline, CDR1 is SGHVS and CDR2 is FQNEAQ. This CDR3 has 15 amino acids. As DNA, the CDR3 is TGTGCCAGCACCATGTTAGGACAGGGCTCCTACGAGCAGTACTTC. Amino acids: CASTMLGQGSYEQYF. The full variable domain, rest sourced from reference TRBV7-8 and TRBJ2-7, is GAGVSQSPRYKVAKRGQDVALRCDPISGHVSLFWYQQALGQGPEFLTYFQNEAQLDKSGLPSDRFFAERPEGSVSTLKIQRTQQEDSAVYLCASTMLGQGSYEQYFGPGTRLTVT.

V gene TRBV28 combines with J gene TRBJ1-2; 9 nucleotides match TRBD1. J lost 5 bases, V lost 5 bases, and 12 bases had no gene match. CDR3 length: 16 residues. The germline V gene encodes CDR1 MDHEN and CDR2 SYDVKM. The CDR3 region has the DNA TGTGCCAGCAGTAAGCGAAAGGGACAGGGAACATATGGCTACACCTTC. It translates to CASSKRKGQGTYGYTF.

This clone has a handful of counts. The V call is TRBV27, the J call TRBJ2-7; TRBD1 is a possible D gene (5 bases). Germline CDR1 MNHEY, CDR2 SMNVEV (reference sequence). The CDR3 spans 14 residues. Deletions cut 5 bases from V and 0 bases from J, with 11 bases between. The CDR3 coding sequence is TGTGCCAGCAGTCGTTCAGGGTTCTCCTACGAGCAGTACTTC. Translated, it gives CASSRSGFSYEQYF.

This clone showed up just a few times. The rearrangement joins TRBV11-3 to TRBJ2-1; 8 bases are shared with TRBD2. This CDR3 region has 17 residues. Per germline, CDR1 SGHNT and CDR2 YENEEA. Unmatched junction bases numbered 16, after V lost 5 bases and J lost 7 bases. This CDR3 is CASSVGRRTSNLNEQFF. For the CDR3, the DNA is TGTGCCAGCAGCGTAGGGAGACGGACTAGCAATCTTAATGAGCAGTTCTTC.

The chain links TRBV11-3 to TRBJ2-7, with TRBD2 matching over 7 bases. The CDR3 loop spans 16 amino acids. Germline CDR1 reads SGHNT; CDR2 reads YENEEA. V dropped 5 bases and J dropped 4; count of bases not matched to a gene: 14. The CDR3 is CASSVSPRLAIYEQYF. The CDR3 nucleotides read TGTGCCAGCAGCGTCTCCCCGCGACTAGCAATATACGAGCAGTACTTC.

The V call is TRBV10-3, the J call TRBJ2-7, with D possibly matching TRBD1 (5 bases). This CDR3 has 18 amino acids. Germline loops: CDR1 ENHRY, CDR2 SYGVKD. Trimming removed 4 bases from V and 2 bases from J, with 24 bases in between. CDR3 DNA sequence: TGTGCCATCAGTGGTGTAAAGGGGAAAGGCGGAAGGGCCTACGAGCAGTACTTC. Translating it yields CAISGVKGKGGRAYEQYF.

The V gene is TRBV19, the J gene TRBJ2-1; D gene uncertain. Trimming removed 5 bases from V and 4 bases from J, with 6 bases in between. The CDR3 has 12 amino acids. The germline gives CDR1 LNHDA, CDR2 SQIVND (reference sequence). CDR3 nucleotide sequence: TGTGCCAGTAGTTCGGGTTACAATGAGCAGTTCTTC. Translation gives CASSSGYNEQFF.

With respect to this clone: One end of the junction fails to match germline, which may point to a read error. The sample has other DNA sequences that encode this CDR3 too. The chain joins TRBV30 to TRBJ1-1; possible D gene TRBD1, 5 bases. The CDR3 loop spans 16 amino acids. Per the germline V gene, CDR1 is GTSNPN and CDR2 is SVGIG (reference sequence). The CDR3 is CAWSFLRLREDTEAFF. The DNA for the CDR3 is TGTGCCTGGAGTTTCTTACGGTTGAGAGAGGACACTGAGGCTTTCTTT.

The chain carries TRBV19 and TRBJ1-5; D unclear. With 3 bases removed from V and 1 base from J, the gap between germline ends came to 13 bases. The CDR3 extends over 16 amino acids. Germline CDR1 LNHDA, CDR2 SQIVND (reference sequence). The CDR3 reads CASSMGGPGSNQPQHF. In nucleotides, the CDR3 is TGTGCCAGTAGTATGGGAGGACCTGGGAGCAATCAGCCCCAGCATTTT. The full variable domain, with the rest looked up from reference TRBV19 and TRBJ1-5, is DGGITQSPKYLFRKEGQNVTLSCEQNLNHDAMYWYRQDPGQGLRLIYYSQIVNDFQKGDIAEGYSVSREKKESFPLTVTSAQKNPTAFYLCASSMGGPGSNQPQHFGDGTRLSIL.

CDR3 residues: CAGRGDNEKLFF. For the CDR3, the DNA is TGTGCCGGGAGGGGGGATAATGAAAAACTGTTTTTT. The rearrangement uses TRBV7-9 and TRBJ1-4, with TRBD1 as a possible D gene (6 bases). Trimming took 11 bases from V and 4 from J, leaving 11 bases between them. The CDR3 totals 12 residues. The V gene's germline CDR1 is SEHNR and CDR2 FQNEAQ (reference sequence).

This sequence joins TRBV5-5 and TRBJ2-2, with 8 bases that match TRBD1. The J segment lost 1 base and the V segment lost 4 bases, leaving 6 bases of the junction unmatched. Germline loops: CDR1 SGHKS, CDR2 YYEKEE (reference sequence). The CDR3 runs to 16 residues. DNA for the CDR3: TGTGCCAGCAGCCTTGACAGGGGATGGAACACCGGGGAGCTGTTTTTT. This encodes CASSLDRGWNTGELFF.

V and J are TRBV5-1 and TRBJ2-5; 7 bases fit TRBD1. Germline assignment: CDR1 SGHRS and CDR2 YFSETQ. Unmatched junction bases numbered 5, after V lost 1 base and J lost 2 bases. The CDR3 runs to 15 residues. The CDR3, as DNA: TGCGCCAGCAGCTTGAAGGGGGCGCGGCAAGAGACCCAGTACTTC. Its translation: CASSLKGARQETQYF.

The gene calls are TRBV5-1 and TRBJ2-7; 9 bases map to TRBD2. Germline CDR1 SGHRS, CDR2 YFSETQ. V shed 0 bases and J 0 bases; nucleotides not matched to a gene: 7. The length of the CDR3 is 17 residues. CDR3 in amino acids: CASSLGLRTSDSYEQYF. In nucleotides, the CDR3 is TGCGCCAGCAGCTTGGGGCTCCGGACTAGCGACTCCTACGAGCAGTACTTC.

V is TRBV7-9 and J is TRBJ2-2, with D perhaps matching TRBD1 (6 bases). V shed 5 bases and J shed 5 bases, with 15 bases lying between them. The CDR3 has 15 residues. Germline CDR1 and CDR2: SEHNR and FQNEAQ (reference sequence). In DNA, the CDR3 is TGTGCCAGCAGCCCCACCACAGGGTTAACCGGGGAGCTGTTTTTT. Residues: CASSPTTGLTGELFF.

Points on this clone: No DNA is shown, since the ends of the CDR3 on it are uncertain; the CDR3 is the one TCRdb lists. The chain recombines TRBV2 with TRBJ1-3; no check of the table's D call, TRBD1, against the DNA was made. The CDR3 has 15 amino acids, counting both end residues. Germline CDR1 is SNHLY and CDR2 is FYNNEI. The CDR3 reads CASSVVTGGGTPYIF.

This rearrangement joins TRBV6-6 to TRBJ1-1; 7 bases match TRBD1. Per germline, CDR1 MNHNY and CDR2 SVGAGI (reference sequence). The CDR3 spans 12 residues. The V gene end was trimmed by 6 bases and the J gene end by 6 bases; junction bases not matched to a gene: 4. CDR3 coding DNA: TGTGCCAGCAGGGCGGGACAGCCTGAAGCTTTCTTT. Amino acid sequence: CASRAGQPEAFF.

The V and J genes are TRBV5-6 and TRBJ1-2; D not resolved. The CDR3 has 14 residues. From germline, CDR1 is SGHDT and CDR2 YYEEEE. The ends were cut back, 0 bases at V and 4 bases at J, with 10 bases in the middle. The CDR3 coding sequence is TGTGCCAGCAGCTTGGTGGGAGGCGGCTATGGCTACACCTTC. This codes for CASSLVGGGYGYTF.

A single count supports this clone. This chain joins TRBV28 and TRBJ1-1; D call uncertain. The germline CDR1 and CDR2 sequences are MDHEN and SYDVKM. The CDR3 has 12 amino acids. The V and J ends lost 10 bases and 1 base respectively, with 10 bases between them. CDR3 coding DNA: TGTGCCACCAAACTGTCGAACACTGAAGCTTTCTTT. Translating gives CATKLSNTEAFF.

This CDR3 is CASSPLGGFRLEDTQYF. The CDR3 DNA sequence: TGTGCCAGCAGCCCCCTGGGGGGATTCCGACTTGAAGATACGCAGTATTTT. This chain connects TRBV5-6 to TRBJ2-3; a possible D gene is TRBD2 (6 bases). Trimming cost V 4 bases and J 5 bases, with 23 bases left between them. This CDR3 region has 17 residues. CDR1 is SGHDT and CDR2 is YYEEEE in the germline V gene.

V usage is TRBV11-2 and J usage is TRBJ2-2; 8 bases align to TRBD1. The CDR3 covers 15 residues. Germline V CDR1 and CDR2: SGHAT, FQNNGV. V shed 6 bases, J shed 5 bases, and the junction held 8 bases outside the gene matches. CDR3 sequence: CASSTGQGGTGELFF. The CDR3 DNA sequence: TGTGCCAGCAGTACCGGACAGGGCGGGACCGGGGAGCTGTTTTTT.

The chain couples TRBV19 to TRBJ2-5; 9 nucleotides match TRBD2. Unmatched junction bases numbered 3, after V lost 3 bases and J lost 4 bases. Germline V lookup: CDR1 LNHDA, CDR2 SQIVND (reference sequence). The CDR3 is 14 residues long. CDR3 in DNA: TGTGCCAGTAGTATGGGGACTAGCCCAGAGACCCAGTACTTC. Protein product: CASSMGTSPETQYF.